These 6 T cell receptor beta chains originate from one sample sequenced in a study of OX40 agonist ivuxolimab in advanced cancers. The data were produced by immunoSEQ multiplex PCR, yet TCRdb's version contains in-frame clones alone and is incomplete. The repertoire includes 55,000 to 95,000 clones, around 88% of them detected once, and 2.5% to 3.5% sits in the top ten. The sequenced sample was CD4+ or CD8+ T cells sorted from blood, obtained in a trial of the OX40 agonist ivuxolimab. The receptors originated from an adult with an advanced solid tumor such as melanoma, head and neck, liver or kidney cancer.

This clone was detected only a few times. The chain recombines TRBV2 with TRBJ1-6, with TRBD1 matching 8 bases. Trimming cost V 1 base and J 10 bases; bases outside gene matches: 6. The CDR3 runs 15 residues. Germline loops: CDR1 SNHLY, CDR2 FYNNEI. The CDR3 protein is CASSEGPRGQSPLHF. In nucleotides, the CDR3 is TGTGCCAGCAGTGAAGGGCCCAGGGGGCAGTCACCCCTCCACTTT. Supplemented by reference TRBV2 and TRBJ1-6, the full variable domain reads EPEVTQTPSHQVTQMGQEVILRCVPISNHLYFYWYRQILGQKVEFLVSFYNNEISEKSEIFDDQFSVERPDGSNFTLKIRSTKLEDSAMYFCASSEGPRGQSPLHFGNGTRLTVT.

This clone was picked up a small number of times. The rearrangement links TRBV6-6 to TRBJ1-1; D call uncertain. The V gene lost 5 bases and the J gene lost 5 bases, with 6 bases spanning the gap. The CDR3 length is 11 residues. The germline gives CDR1 MNHNY, CDR2 SVGAGI (reference sequence). The CDR3 is CASSLETEAFF. The CDR3, as DNA: TGTGCCAGCAGTCTAGAGACTGAAGCTTTCTTT.

The chain links TRBV18 to TRBJ1-4; 7 nucleotides line up with TRBD1. The junction had 8 bases not matched to a gene; V was cut back by 1 base and J by 0 bases. The germline V gene encodes CDR1 KGHSH and CDR2 LQKENI. The CDR3 covers 18 residues. CDR3 DNA: TGTGCCAGCTCACCACGGCTCGGACAGGAAGCAACTAATGAAAAACTGTTTTTT. It translates to CASSPRLGQEATNEKLFF.

This sequence joins TRBV19 and TRBJ2-7; 10 positions agree with TRBD1. The CDR3 is 14 amino acids. V lost 6 bases and J lost 2; bases outside the gene matches: 4. Germline CDR1 LNHDA, CDR2 SQIVND (reference sequence). In DNA, the CDR3 is TGTGCCAGTAGCCGGGACAGGGGCGCCTACGAGCAGTACTTC. The encoded protein is CASSRDRGAYEQYF.

This clone turned up a few times. This chain joins TRBV18 and TRBJ2-5; maybe TRBD1 (6 bases). Trimming shortened V by 2 bases and J by 5 bases, and 9 bases separated the two germline ends. The length of the CDR3 is 13 residues. Germline CDR1 is KGHSH and CDR2 is LQKENI. CDR3 DNA sequence: TGTGCCAGCTCACCAGGGGGCAGGGAGACCCAGTACTTC. It yields the protein CASSPGGRETQYF.

CDR3 sequence: CASSSEGLGEAFF. The CDR3 DNA reads TGTGCCAGCAGTTCGGAGGGGTTGGGTGAAGCTTTCTTT. The chain couples TRBV27 to TRBJ1-1, with a weak D call TRBD1 (5 bases). CDR1 and CDR2 (germline): MNHEY, SMNVEV (reference sequence). Trimming removed 4 bases at V and 7 bases at J, with 13 bases between. This CDR3 is 13 amino acids long.